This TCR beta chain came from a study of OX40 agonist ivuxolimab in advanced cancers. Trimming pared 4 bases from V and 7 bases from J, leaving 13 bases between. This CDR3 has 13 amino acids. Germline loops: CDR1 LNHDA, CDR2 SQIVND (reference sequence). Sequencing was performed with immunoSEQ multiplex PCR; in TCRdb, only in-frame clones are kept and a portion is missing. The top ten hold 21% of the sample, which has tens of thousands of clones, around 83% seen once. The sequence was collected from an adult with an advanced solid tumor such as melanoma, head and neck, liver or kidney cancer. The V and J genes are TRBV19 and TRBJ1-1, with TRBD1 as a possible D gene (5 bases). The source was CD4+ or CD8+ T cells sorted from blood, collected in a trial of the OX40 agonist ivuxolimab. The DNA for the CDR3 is TGTGCCAGTAGTACCGGGACGCCGCATGAAGCTTTCTTT. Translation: CASSTGTPHEAFF.